The clone carrying this T cell receptor (beta chain) was seen only a few times. The antigen is not known. The CDR3 spans 14 residues. Trimming removed 5 bases at V and 4 bases at J, with 14 bases between. CDR1 and CDR2 from the germline V gene are SGHVS and FQNEAQ. The entry originates in a study of blood T cells in healthy people across ages. Points from the study as a whole: Versus aged donors, long-lived donors had higher diversity and more naive CD4+ cells. Per million T cells, TCR beta diversity dropped about linearly as age rose.

Together with a sample-barcoded 5' primer, a J-beta primer mix was included in a second PCR lasting roughly 6 to 12 cycles. Each of the cDNA molecules was tagged by a template-switch adaptor with 12 random nucleotides. TCRdb reprocessed the 5' RACE reads with MiXCR, giving one entry per CDR3 protein. The data contain 920,000 or so distinct CDR3 sequences, more than 35% of them seen just once; the ten biggest clones take up approximately 17%. Specimen: blood. The genes are TRBV7-8 and TRBJ1-2; a possible D gene is TRBD1 (5 bases). The source is a woman aged 60 to 75 in good health. The CDR3 coding sequence is TGTGCCAGCAGCGTAGAGGGGTTGGGCTATGGCTACACCTTC. This codes for CASSVEGLGYGYTF.